The next 30 T cell receptor beta chains were all read from a single sample in a study of shared clonotypes between healthy human individuals. TCRdb's copy holds only in-frame clones and misses some; the assay was immunoSEQ multiplex PCR. The sample lists approximately 480,000 clones, 75% to 80% occurring once. Sequencing was carried out using PBMCs. The receptors were sampled from a woman in her 40s in good health. Some clones in this sample may be carry-over from other donors' samples.

This clone was picked up one time. With a much larger clone just one base away, this may be a read error. Other DNA sequences in this specimen translate into the identical CDR3. This chain joins TRBV10-1 and TRBJ2-3; D remains ambiguous. Germline CDR1 reads WNHNN; CDR2 reads SYGVQD (reference sequence). The CDR3 totals 15 residues. The V gene lost 3 bases and the J gene lost 3 bases, with 13 bases spanning the gap. Written as DNA, the CDR3 is TGCGCCAGCAGTGAAAACCCGGAAAAAACAGATACGCAGTATTTT. It encodes CASSENPEKTDTQYF.

J is TRBJ2-4 and V is TRBV28, with TRBD1 matching over 9 bases. Germline V gene data show CDR1 as MDHEN and CDR2 as SYDVKM. This CDR3 comprises 13 residues. V lost 10 bases, J lost 6 bases, and 7 bases stayed unmatched. Here the CDR3 reads CATATGGGNIQYF. Here the CDR3 DNA reads TGTGCCACAGCAACAGGGGGCGGAAACATTCAGTACTTC.

On this clone itself: This specimen includes other DNA sequences encoding the same CDR3. This sequence joins TRBV7-2 and TRBJ2-1, with a possible D match to TRBD1 (5 bases). This CDR3 region has 13 residues. From germline, CDR1 is SGHTA and CDR2 FQGNSA. V gave up 1 base and J gave up 6 bases, with 7 bases separating them. CDR3 amino acids: CASSLGQFNEQFF. The CDR3 DNA reads as TGTGCCAGCAGCTTAGGACAGTTCAATGAGCAGTTCTTC.

The V call is TRBV19, the J call TRBJ2-2; 11 bases line up with TRBD1. The CDR3 extends over 17 amino acids. Trimming removed 1 base from V and 7 bases from J; junction bases left unmatched: 8. Per germline, CDR1 LNHDA and CDR2 SQIVND (reference sequence). The CDR3 nucleotides are TGTGCCAGTAGTATAGTACTGGGACAGGGGGTCCGCGGGGAGCTGTTTTTT. It specifies CASSIVLGQGVRGELFF. Full variable domain (outside the CDR3, taken from reference TRBV19 and TRBJ2-2): DGGITQSPKYLFRKEGQNVTLSCEQNLNHDAMYWYRQDPGQGLRLIYYSQIVNDFQKGDIAEGYSVSREKKESFPLTVTSAQKNPTAFYLCASSIVLGQGVRGELFFGEGSRLTVL.

The chain employs TRBV4-1 and TRBJ1-6; 8 positions agree with TRBD1. The V and J ends lost 4 bases and 9 bases, in that order; junction bases with no gene match: 5. The CDR3 spans 14 residues. CDR1 and CDR2 from the germline V gene are MGHRA and YSYEKL. For the CDR3, the DNA is TGCGCCAGCAGCCTTGGACAGGGTTCTTCACCCCTCCACTTT. It codes for CASSLGQGSSPLHF.

The V and J genes are TRBV28 and TRBJ2-6; 7 positions agree with TRBD2. This CDR3 region has 18 residues. V was clipped by 7 bases and J by 0 bases; unmatched bases: 12. Germline V CDR1 and CDR2: MDHEN, SYDVKM. CDR3 nucleotide sequence: TGTGCCAGCACCTCGGCGGGAGCGCCCAACTCTGGGGCCAACGTCCTGACTTTC. Amino acid sequence: CASTSAGAPNSGANVLTF.

V is TRBV7-9 and J is TRBJ2-3, with D perhaps matching TRBD1 (5 bases). CDR3 length: 15 amino acids. V was pared by 4 bases and J by 0 bases, with 11 bases between. Germline V gene data show CDR1 as SEHNR and CDR2 as FQNEAQ (reference sequence). The CDR3 here is CASSSPGLSTDTQYF. The CDR3, as DNA: TGTGCCAGCAGCTCCCCAGGGCTTAGCACAGATACGCAGTATTTT.

This clone was seen a handful of times. This chain connects TRBV4-1 to TRBJ1-1; D gene uncertain. V lost 0 bases to trimming and J lost 6 bases, with 11 bases between them. The CDR3 runs to 14 residues. Germline V lookup: CDR1 MGHRA, CDR2 YSYEKL. CDR3 DNA sequence: TGCGCCAGCAGCCAAGATCACACGGTTTCTGAAGCTTTCTTT. Its protein is CASSQDHTVSEAFF.

The V and J genes are TRBV10-3 and TRBJ1-1; no reliable D call. V lost 7 bases to trimming and J lost 4 bases, with 10 bases between them. CDR1 ENHRY and CDR2 SYGVKD come from the germline V gene. This CDR3 has 12 residues. The CDR3 sequence is CAIKQQSTEAFF. The CDR3, as DNA: TGTGCCATCAAACAACAGAGCACTGAAGCTTTCTTT.

This chain uses TRBV5-4 with TRBJ1-1; D remains unclear. Trimming left V 0 bases short and J 2 bases short, with 8 bases between. The CDR3 is 14 residues long. Germline V gene lookup returns CDR1 SGHNT and CDR2 YYREEE (reference sequence). The CDR3 loop is CASSLVMDNTEAFF. In DNA form, the CDR3 reads TGTGCCAGCAGCTTGGTGATGGATAACACTGAAGCTTTCTTT.

The chain uses TRBV15 and TRBJ2-5; 11 bases match TRBD2. CDR1 and CDR2 (germline): LNHNV, YYDKDF (reference sequence). This CDR3 comprises 15 residues. The V gene end was trimmed by 5 bases and the J gene end by 5 bases; junction bases not matched to a gene: 7. The CDR3 is CATSDLAGGGETQYF. In nucleotides, the CDR3 is TGTGCCACCAGCGACCTAGCGGGAGGCGGGGAGACCCAGTACTTC.

The chain recombines TRBV19 with TRBJ2-7; D is perhaps TRBD1 or TRBD2 (6 bases each). The CDR3 is 16 residues long. Per the germline V gene, CDR1 is LNHDA and CDR2 is SQIVND (reference sequence). V lost 6 bases, J lost 2 bases, and 20 bases lay in between. The CDR3 reads CASSVRGGGTPYEQYF. Here the CDR3 DNA reads TGTGCCAGTAGCGTCAGGGGCGGAGGGACACCCTACGAGCAGTACTTC.

CDR3 amino acids: CASSPSGQGKEKLFF. In DNA form, the CDR3 reads TGTGCCAGCTCACCTTCGGGACAGGGCAAAGAAAAACTGTTTTTT. This sequence joins TRBV18 and TRBJ1-4; 9 nucleotides line up with TRBD1. The CDR3 consists of 15 residues. V shed 3 bases and J 8 bases; nucleotides not matched to a gene: 7. Per germline, CDR1 KGHSH and CDR2 LQKENI.

This clone has just one count. The rearrangement joins TRBV28 to TRBJ2-7, with 10 bases lining up with TRBD2. The V gene's germline CDR1 is MDHEN and CDR2 SYDVKM. V trimming: 6 bases; J trimming: 5 bases; junction bases outside the gene matches: 4. This CDR3 region has 13 residues. This CDR3 reads CASRPGTSDEQYF. The CDR3 bases are TGTGCCAGCAGACCCGGGACTAGCGACGAGCAGTACTTC.

V and J are TRBV30 and TRBJ2-7; D perhaps matches TRBD1 (5 bases). The CDR3 has 14 residues. V was trimmed by 2 bases and J by 2 bases, leaving 13 bases between them. Per germline, CDR1 GTSNPN and CDR2 SVGIG (reference sequence). The CDR3 spells CAWSLGHEPYEQYF. The CDR3 DNA follows: TGTGCCTGGAGTTTGGGGCACGAACCCTACGAGCAGTACTTC.

The J gene is TRBJ2-5, the V gene TRBV7-9, with D hard to call. The ends were cut back, 5 bases at V and 0 bases at J, with 19 bases in the middle. The CDR3 runs to 17 residues. Per germline, CDR1 SEHNR and CDR2 FQNEAQ (reference sequence). The CDR3 DNA follows: TGTGCCAGCAGCCCAACCCGGATGGGAAGGTACCAAGAGACCCAGTACTTC. This sequence encodes CASSPTRMGRYQETQYF.

CDR3 residues: CASSLVTAAYEQYF. The DNA for the CDR3 is TGTGCCAGCAGCTTGGTAACAGCCGCCTACGAGCAGTACTTC. The rearrangement joins TRBV5-6 to TRBJ2-7; D gene unclear. V was trimmed by 0 bases and J by 2 bases, leaving 9 bases between them. CDR3 size: 14 residues. Germline V gene lookup returns CDR1 SGHDT and CDR2 YYEEEE.

V usage is TRBV7-2 and J usage is TRBJ2-5, with 8 nucleotides matching TRBD1. This CDR3 is 15 amino acids long. V shed 5 bases, J shed 11 bases, and the junction held 16 bases outside the gene matches. CDR1 SGHTA and CDR2 FQGNSA come from the germline V gene. CDR3 nucleotide sequence: TGTGCCAGCAGCCTACCGGGACAGGACCTCCTCAAGCAGTACTTC. It is translated as CASSLPGQDLLKQYF.

V usage is TRBV19 and J usage is TRBJ2-7; the match to TRBD1 covers 8 bases. Trimming cost V 6 bases and J 0 bases; bases outside gene matches: 7. This CDR3 region has 15 residues. Germline values: CDR1 LNHDA, CDR2 SQIVND (reference sequence). CDR3 in DNA: TGTGCCAGTAGCCAACAGGGGGTGACCTCCTACGAGCAGTACTTC. Translating it yields CASSQQGVTSYEQYF.

This clone has just one count. This chain connects TRBV28 to TRBJ2-7; perhaps TRBD2 as D (6 bases). V lost 6 bases and J lost 5, with 8 bases in between. Germline lookup yields CDR1 MDHEN and CDR2 SYDVKM. The CDR3 loop spans 11 amino acids. The CDR3 sequence: CASSRRDEQYF. As DNA, the CDR3 is TGTGCCAGCAGCCGGAGGGACGAGCAGTACTTC.

CDR3 amino acids: CASSQGPGTSGSSYEQYF. The CDR3 DNA follows: TGCGCCAGCAGCCAAGGCCCCGGGACTAGCGGGAGCTCCTACGAGCAGTACTTC. The chain combines TRBV4-1 with TRBJ2-7, with 14 nucleotides matching TRBD2. V lost 1 base to trimming and J lost 0 bases; unmatched junction nucleotides: 5. Germline V gene lookup returns CDR1 MGHRA and CDR2 YSYEKL. The CDR3 totals 18 residues.

There are a few counts of this clone. The chain joins TRBV5-1 to TRBJ1-1; D is unclear. Germline CDR1 and CDR2: SGHRS and YFSETQ. The V gene lost 0 bases and the J gene lost 5 bases, with 11 bases spanning the gap. CDR3 length: 14 residues. CDR3 nucleotide sequence: TGCGCCAGCAGCTTGGAGGCAGGAGTGACTGAAGCTTTCTTT. Protein product: CASSLEAGVTEAFF.

CDR3 sequence: CASSERTSLETQYF. In DNA form, the CDR3 reads TGTGCCAGCAGCGAGCGGACTAGCTTGGAGACCCAGTACTTC. The genes are TRBV7-7 and TRBJ2-5; TRBD2 aligns across 8 bases. This CDR3 is built from 14 residues. The trim removed 5 bases at V and 5 bases at J, leaving 7 bases unmatched. Looked up from germline, CDR1 is SSHAT and CDR2 is FNYEAQ (reference sequence).

Here the CDR3 reads CASSLALAGSTEQYF. CDR3 coding DNA: TGTGCCAGCAGCTTGGCGCTAGCGGGGTCTACGGAGCAGTACTTC. V gene TRBV5-5 combines with J gene TRBJ2-7, with 9 bases fitting TRBD2. Germline loops: CDR1 SGHKS, CDR2 YYEKEE (reference sequence). Trimming cost V 0 bases and J 7 bases; bases outside gene matches: 8. The CDR3 spans 15 residues.

This chain links TRBV5-1 with TRBJ2-7, with 7 bases fitting TRBD2. V shed 7 bases and J 2 bases; nucleotides not matched to a gene: 18. Germline lookup yields CDR1 SGHRS and CDR2 YFSETQ. The CDR3 contains 17 residues. This CDR3 is CASSEGPSGGTTYEQYF. The CDR3 DNA is TGCGCCAGCTCCGAAGGGCCTAGCGGCGGGACTACCTACGAGCAGTACTTC.

The chain recombines TRBV28 with TRBJ1-2, with 10 bases aligning to TRBD1. Trimming removed 5 bases from V and 7 bases from J; junction bases left unmatched: 7. CDR3 length: 14 amino acids. Germline V gene sequence: CDR1 MDHEN, CDR2 SYDVKM. For the CDR3, the DNA is TGTGCCAGCAGTCCGGGACAGGGGTTGAGTGGCTACACCTTC. Protein: CASSPGQGLSGYTF.

The gene calls are TRBV29-1 and TRBJ2-3; 15 bases match TRBD2. The V gene end was trimmed by 5 bases and the J gene end by 6 bases; junction bases not matched to a gene: 3. CDR1 and CDR2 from the germline V gene are SQVTM and ANQGSEA. This CDR3 is 14 amino acids long. The CDR3 protein is CSVWTSGGGDTQYF. The CDR3 nucleotides are TGCAGCGTTTGGACTAGCGGGGGGGGTGATACGCAGTATTTT.

The J gene is TRBJ1-1, the V gene TRBV2, with D perhaps TRBD1 (6 bases). Germline V gene data show CDR1 as SNHLY and CDR2 as FYNNEI. Trimming removed 6 bases from V and 1 base from J, with 15 bases in between. The CDR3 consists of 15 residues. This CDR3 is CASRLTQGGNTEAFF. The DNA of the CDR3 is TGTGCCAGCAGACTAACACAGGGAGGGAACACTGAAGCTTTCTTT.

V is TRBV18 and J is TRBJ2-5; the D is unclear. Germline CDR1 and CDR2: KGHSH and LQKENI. Trimming removed 3 bases at V and 2 bases at J, with 10 bases between. This CDR3 spans 14 amino acids. The CDR3 loop reads CASSPLPQQETQYF. For the CDR3, the DNA is TGTGCCAGCTCACCGCTCCCCCAACAAGAGACCCAGTACTTC.

This rearrangement joins TRBV7-9 to TRBJ1-2; the D gene is possibly TRBD1 (6 bases). Germline lookup yields CDR1 SEHNR and CDR2 FQNEAQ (reference sequence). This CDR3 has 14 amino acids. Trimming pared 7 bases from V and 4 bases from J, leaving 16 bases between. CDR3 in amino acids: CASTPQGGGYGYTF. CDR3 coding DNA: TGTGCCAGCACCCCGCAGGGAGGGGGCTATGGCTACACCTTC.